The sequence of this T cell receptor beta chain was determined in a study of OX40 agonist ivuxolimab in advanced cancers. On the study more broadly: Ivuxolimab, an antibody that agonizes OX40 (CD134), was administered to the patients. Subjects had a mean age of around 60 years, with a range of 23 to 79; around 83% were male. Overall study results and limits: The study observed clonal expansion of CD4+ and CD8+ blood T cells by week 6 at 0.1 to 3.0 mg/kg.

Patients were excluded for autoimmune disease history or systemic immunosuppression. TCRdb keeps only in-frame clones here, not all; method: immunoSEQ multiplex PCR. There are about 70,000 clones in the sample; approximately 86% occur only once, and 2.5% to 3% lies in the top ten. Concerning this clone: As yet, its antigen is unknown.

The CDR3 covers 17 residues. J gave up 2 bases and V 4 bases, and 8 bases lay outside the gene matches. Per the germline V gene, CDR1 is MNHEY and CDR2 is SMNVEV (reference sequence). The chain joins TRBV27 to TRBJ2-3; 11 bases align to TRBD2. This receptor was identified in an adult with an advanced solid tumor such as melanoma, head and neck, liver or kidney cancer. The specimen comprised CD4+ or CD8+ T cells sorted from blood, sampled in a trial of the OX40 agonist ivuxolimab. CDR3 nucleotides: TGTGCCAGCAGTTCCCCGCTAGCGGGGGGCCACACAGATACGCAGTATTTT. Its translation: CASSSPLAGGHTDTQYF.